This T cell receptor beta chain was captured in a study of radiotherapy plus CTLA-4 blockade in lung cancer. Study overall: Objective responses were documented in around a sixth of patients, with disease control in roughly 33%.

There are 18 residues in the CDR3. CDR1 LNHDA and CDR2 SQIVND come from the germline V gene (reference sequence). J was trimmed by 3 bases and V by 4 bases; bases with no gene match: 9. TCRdb's table, derived via immunoSEQ multiplex PCR, lists solely in-frame clones and lacks some. Here the sample spans about 24,000 clones, over 55% being singletons. This rearrangement joins TRBV19 to TRBJ2-3; 14 positions match TRBD2. This clonotype was sampled from a human donor with non-small cell lung cancer whose response to radiotherapy plus ipilimumab could not be evaluated. The specimen comprised peripheral blood, sampled from a patient treated with radiotherapy plus ipilimumab. Here the CDR3 reads CASSTRRLAGGVTDTQYF. The CDR3 nucleotides are TGTGCCAGTAGTACCCGACGACTAGCGGGAGGGGTAACAGATACGCAGTATTTT.